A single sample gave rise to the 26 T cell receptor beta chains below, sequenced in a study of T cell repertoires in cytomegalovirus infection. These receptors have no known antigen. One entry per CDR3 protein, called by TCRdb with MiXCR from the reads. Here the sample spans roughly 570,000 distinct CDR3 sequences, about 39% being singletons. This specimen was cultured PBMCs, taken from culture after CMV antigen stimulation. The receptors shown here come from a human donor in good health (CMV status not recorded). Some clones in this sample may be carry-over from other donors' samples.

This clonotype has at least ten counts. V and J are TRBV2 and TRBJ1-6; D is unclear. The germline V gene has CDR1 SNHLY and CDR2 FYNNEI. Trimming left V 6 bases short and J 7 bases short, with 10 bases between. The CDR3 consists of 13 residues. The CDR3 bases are TGTGCCAGCAGCCCCGGTGGGAATTCACCCCTCCACTTT. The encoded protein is CASSPGGNSPLHF.

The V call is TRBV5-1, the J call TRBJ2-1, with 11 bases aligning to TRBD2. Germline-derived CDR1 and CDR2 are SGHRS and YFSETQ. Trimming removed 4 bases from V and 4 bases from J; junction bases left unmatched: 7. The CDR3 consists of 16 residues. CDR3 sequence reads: CASSPYTSGGYNEQFF. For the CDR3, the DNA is TGCGCCAGCAGCCCTTATACTAGCGGGGGTTACAATGAGCAGTTCTTC.

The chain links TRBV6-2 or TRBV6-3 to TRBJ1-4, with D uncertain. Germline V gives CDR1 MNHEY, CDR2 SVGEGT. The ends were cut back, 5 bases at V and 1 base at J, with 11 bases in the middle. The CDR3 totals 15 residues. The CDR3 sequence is CASSGASGTNEKLFF. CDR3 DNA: TGTGCCAGCAGTGGAGCAAGTGGAACTAATGAAAAACTGTTTTTT.

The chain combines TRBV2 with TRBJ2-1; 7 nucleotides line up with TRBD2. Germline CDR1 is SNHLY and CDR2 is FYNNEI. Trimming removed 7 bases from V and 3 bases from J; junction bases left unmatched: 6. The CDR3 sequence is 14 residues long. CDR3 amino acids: CASKYLADYNEQFF. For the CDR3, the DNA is TGTGCCAGCAAATATCTAGCGGACTACAATGAGCAGTTCTTC.

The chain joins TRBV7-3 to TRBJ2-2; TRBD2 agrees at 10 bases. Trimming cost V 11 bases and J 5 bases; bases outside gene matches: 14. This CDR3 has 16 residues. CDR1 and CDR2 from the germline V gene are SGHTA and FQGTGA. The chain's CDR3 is CAHDKGGSGRTGELFF. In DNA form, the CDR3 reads TGTGCCCACGACAAGGGAGGTAGCGGGAGGACCGGGGAGCTGTTTTTT.

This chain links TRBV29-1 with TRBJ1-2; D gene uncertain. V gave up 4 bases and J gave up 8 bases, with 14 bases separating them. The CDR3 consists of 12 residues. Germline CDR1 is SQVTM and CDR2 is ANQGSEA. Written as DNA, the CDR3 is TGCAGCGTTGCCGGACTCAGTTTGGGCTACACCTTC. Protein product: CSVAGLSLGYTF.

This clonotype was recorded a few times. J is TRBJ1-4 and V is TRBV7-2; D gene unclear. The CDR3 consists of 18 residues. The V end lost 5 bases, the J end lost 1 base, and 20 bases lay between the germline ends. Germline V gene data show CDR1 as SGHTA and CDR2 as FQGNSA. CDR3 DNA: TGTGCCAGCAGCCCCCCCCGGGGAACTGGCCTAACTAATGAAAAACTGTTTTTT. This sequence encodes CASSPPRGTGLTNEKLFF.

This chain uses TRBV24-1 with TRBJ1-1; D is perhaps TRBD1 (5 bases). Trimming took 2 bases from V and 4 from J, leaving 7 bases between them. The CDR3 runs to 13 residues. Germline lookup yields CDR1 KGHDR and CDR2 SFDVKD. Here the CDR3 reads CATSDWGVTEAFF. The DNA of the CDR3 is TGTGCCACCAGTGATTGGGGGGTCACTGAAGCTTTCTTT.

The CDR3 nucleotides are TGTGCCAGTAGGGTTCAGTCAGTAAACACTGAAGCTTTCTTT. This gives the protein CASRVQSVNTEAFF. The genes are TRBV6-5 and TRBJ1-1; D unresolved. V lost 9 bases, J lost 2 bases, and 16 bases lay in between. The CDR3 is 14 residues long. The germline V gene has CDR1 MNHEY and CDR2 SVGAGI.

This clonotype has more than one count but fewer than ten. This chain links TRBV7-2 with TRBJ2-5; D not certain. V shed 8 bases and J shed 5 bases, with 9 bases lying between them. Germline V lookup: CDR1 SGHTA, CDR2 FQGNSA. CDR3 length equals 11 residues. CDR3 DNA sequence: TGTGCCAGCCTGAGTCGGGAGACCCAGTACTTC. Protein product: CASLSRETQYF.

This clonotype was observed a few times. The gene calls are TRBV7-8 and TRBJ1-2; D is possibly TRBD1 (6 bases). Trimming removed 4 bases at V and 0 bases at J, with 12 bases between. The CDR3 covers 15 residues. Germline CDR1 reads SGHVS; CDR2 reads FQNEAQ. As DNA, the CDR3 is TGTGCCAGCAGCTACCGGGACAACTCTAACTATGGCTACACCTTC. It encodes CASSYRDNSNYGYTF.

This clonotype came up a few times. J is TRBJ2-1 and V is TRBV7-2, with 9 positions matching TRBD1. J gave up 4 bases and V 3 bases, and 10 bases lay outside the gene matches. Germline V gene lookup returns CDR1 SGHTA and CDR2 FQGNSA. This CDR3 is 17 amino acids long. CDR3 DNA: TGTGCCAGCAGCTTCGGTAACGGGACAGGGAGATACAATGAGCAGTTCTTC. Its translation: CASSFGNGTGRYNEQFF.

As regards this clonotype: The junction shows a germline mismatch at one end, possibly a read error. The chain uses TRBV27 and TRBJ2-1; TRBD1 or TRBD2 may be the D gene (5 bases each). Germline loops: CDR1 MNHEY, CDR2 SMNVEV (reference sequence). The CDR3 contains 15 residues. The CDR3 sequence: CGSTSGTKPYNEQFF. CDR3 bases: TGTGGCAGCACCTCCGGGACCAAGCCCTACAATGAGCAGTTCTTC.

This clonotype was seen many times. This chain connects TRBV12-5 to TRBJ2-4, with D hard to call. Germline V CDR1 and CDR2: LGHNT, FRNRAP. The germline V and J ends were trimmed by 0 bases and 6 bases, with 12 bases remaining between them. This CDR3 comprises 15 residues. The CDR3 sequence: CASGLVPGSLNIQYF. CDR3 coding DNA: TGTGCTAGTGGTTTGGTACCCGGCAGCTTAAACATTCAGTACTTC.

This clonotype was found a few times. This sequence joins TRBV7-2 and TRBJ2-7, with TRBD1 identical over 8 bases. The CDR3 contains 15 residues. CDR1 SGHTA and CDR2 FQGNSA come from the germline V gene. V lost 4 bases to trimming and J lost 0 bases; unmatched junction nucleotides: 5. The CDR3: CASSSYRGNSYEQYF. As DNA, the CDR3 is TGTGCCAGCAGCTCATACAGGGGGAACTCCTACGAGCAGTACTTC.

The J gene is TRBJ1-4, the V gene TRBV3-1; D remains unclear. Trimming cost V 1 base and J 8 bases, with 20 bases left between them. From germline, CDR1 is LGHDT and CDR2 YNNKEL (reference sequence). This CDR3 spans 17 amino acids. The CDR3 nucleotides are TGTGCCAGCAGCCAAGGACGGTTCGACAAGCTCCAGGAAAAACTGTTTTTT. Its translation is CASSQGRFDKLQEKLFF.

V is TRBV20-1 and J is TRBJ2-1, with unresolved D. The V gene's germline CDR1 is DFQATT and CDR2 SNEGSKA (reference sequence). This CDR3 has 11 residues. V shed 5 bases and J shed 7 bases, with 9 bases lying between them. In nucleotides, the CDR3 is TGCAGTGCTGAAAGAACGAATGAGCAGTTCTTC. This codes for CSAERTNEQFF.

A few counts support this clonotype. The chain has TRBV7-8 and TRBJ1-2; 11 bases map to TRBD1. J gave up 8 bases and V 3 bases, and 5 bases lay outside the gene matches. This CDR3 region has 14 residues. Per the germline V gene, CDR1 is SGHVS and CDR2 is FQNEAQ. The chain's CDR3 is CASSLRTGGAGYTF. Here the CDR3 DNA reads TGTGCCAGCAGCTTGAGGACAGGGGGCGCGGGCTACACCTTC.

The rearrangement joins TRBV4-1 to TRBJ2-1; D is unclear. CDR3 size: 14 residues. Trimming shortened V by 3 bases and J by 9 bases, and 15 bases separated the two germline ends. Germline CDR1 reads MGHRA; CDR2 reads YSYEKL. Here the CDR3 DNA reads TGCGCCAGCAGCCACGATAGGACCTCCGGTGAGCAGTTCTTC. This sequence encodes CASSHDRTSGEQFF.

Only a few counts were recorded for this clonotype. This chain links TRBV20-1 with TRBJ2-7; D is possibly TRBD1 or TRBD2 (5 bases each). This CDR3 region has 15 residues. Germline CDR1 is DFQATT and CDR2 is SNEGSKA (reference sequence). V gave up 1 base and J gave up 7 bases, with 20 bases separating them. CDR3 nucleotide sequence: TGCAGTGCTAGAGCCGCCGGGACCACCGCCGGGGAGCAGTACTTC. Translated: CSARAAGTTAGEQYF.

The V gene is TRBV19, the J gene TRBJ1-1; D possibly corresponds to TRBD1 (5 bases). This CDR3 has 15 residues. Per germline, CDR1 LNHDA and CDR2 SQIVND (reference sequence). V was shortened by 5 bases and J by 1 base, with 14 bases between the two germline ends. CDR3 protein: CASSGQGPRNTEAFF. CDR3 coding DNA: TGTGCCAGTAGTGGGCAGGGTCCCCGGAACACTGAAGCTTTCTTT. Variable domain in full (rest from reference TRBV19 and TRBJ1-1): DGGITQSPKYLFRKEGQNVTLSCEQNLNHDAMYWYRQDPGQGLRLIYYSQIVNDFQKGDIAEGYSVSREKKESFPLTVTSAQKNPTAFYLCASSGQGPRNTEAFFGQGTRLTVV.

CDR3 nucleotides: TGTGCCAGCAGCTCTATAGCAGGGGACGGTGGCTACACCTTC. Encoded protein: CASSSIAGDGGYTF. The rearrangement uses TRBV7-2 and TRBJ1-2, with TRBD1 as a possible D gene (6 bases). The germline gives CDR1 SGHTA, CDR2 FQGNSA. The V and J ends lost 4 bases and 7 bases respectively, with 16 bases between them. The CDR3 contains 14 residues.

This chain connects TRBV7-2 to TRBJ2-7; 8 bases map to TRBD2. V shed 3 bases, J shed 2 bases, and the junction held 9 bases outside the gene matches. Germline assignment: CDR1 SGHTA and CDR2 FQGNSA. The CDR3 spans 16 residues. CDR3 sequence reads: CASSFIAGLSPYEQYF. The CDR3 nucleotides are TGTGCCAGCAGCTTCATAGCGGGGCTGAGCCCCTACGAGCAGTACTTC.

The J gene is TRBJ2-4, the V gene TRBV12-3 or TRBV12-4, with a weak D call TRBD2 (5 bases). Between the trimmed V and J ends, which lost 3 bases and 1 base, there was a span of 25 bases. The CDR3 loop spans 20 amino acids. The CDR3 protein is CASSFRVRTLPPLAKNIQYF. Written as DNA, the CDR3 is TGTGCCAGCAGTTTTAGAGTCCGGACTCTCCCCCCCCTGGCCAAAAACATTCAGTACTTC.

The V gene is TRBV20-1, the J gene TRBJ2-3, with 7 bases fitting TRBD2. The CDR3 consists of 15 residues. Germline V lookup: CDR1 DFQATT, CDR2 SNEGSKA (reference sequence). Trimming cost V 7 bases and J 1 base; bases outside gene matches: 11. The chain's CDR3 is CSVQGRGRRTDTQYF. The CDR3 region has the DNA TGCAGTGTCCAAGGGCGGGGGAGACGCACAGATACGCAGTATTTT.

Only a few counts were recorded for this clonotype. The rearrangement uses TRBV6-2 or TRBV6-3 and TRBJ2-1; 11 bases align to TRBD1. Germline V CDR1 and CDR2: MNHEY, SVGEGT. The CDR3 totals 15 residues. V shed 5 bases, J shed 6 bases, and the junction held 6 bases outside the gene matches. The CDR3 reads CASSTSGTGGNEQFF. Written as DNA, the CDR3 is TGTGCCAGCAGTACCTCCGGGACAGGGGGCAATGAGCAGTTCTTC.